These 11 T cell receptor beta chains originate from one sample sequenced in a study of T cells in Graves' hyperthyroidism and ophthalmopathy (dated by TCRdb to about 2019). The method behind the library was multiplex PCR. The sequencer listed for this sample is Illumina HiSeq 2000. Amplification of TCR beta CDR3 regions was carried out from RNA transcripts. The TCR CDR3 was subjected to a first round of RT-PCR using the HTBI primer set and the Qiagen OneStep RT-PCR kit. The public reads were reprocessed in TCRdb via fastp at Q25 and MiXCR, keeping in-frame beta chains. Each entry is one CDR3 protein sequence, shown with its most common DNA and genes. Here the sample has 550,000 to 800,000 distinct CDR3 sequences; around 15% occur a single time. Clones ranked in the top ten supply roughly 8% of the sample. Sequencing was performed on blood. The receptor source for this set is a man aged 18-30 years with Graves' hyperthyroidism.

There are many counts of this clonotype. As DNA, the CDR3 is TGTGCCAGCAGACCGACTAGCGGCTACGGAAGGGAGCAGTTCTTC. This translates into CASRPTSGYGREQFF. The chain combines TRBV28 with TRBJ2-1; 9 nucleotides agree with TRBD2. Looked up from germline, CDR1 is MDHEN and CDR2 is SYDVKM. V lost 6 bases, J lost 10 bases, and 13 bases stayed unmatched. This CDR3 is 15 amino acids long.

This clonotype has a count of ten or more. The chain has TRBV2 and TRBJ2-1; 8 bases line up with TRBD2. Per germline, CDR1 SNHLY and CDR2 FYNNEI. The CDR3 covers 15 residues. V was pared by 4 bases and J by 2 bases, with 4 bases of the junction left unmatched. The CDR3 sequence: CASSVDSGTYNEQFF. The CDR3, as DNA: TGTGCCAGCAGTGTGGATAGCGGGACCTACAATGAGCAGTTCTTC. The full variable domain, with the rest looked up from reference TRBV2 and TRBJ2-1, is EPEVTQTPSHQVTQMGQEVILRCVPISNHLYFYWYRQILGQKVEFLVSFYNNEISEKSEIFDDQFSVERPDGSNFTLKIRSTKLEDSAMYFCASSVDSGTYNEQFFGPGTRLTVL.

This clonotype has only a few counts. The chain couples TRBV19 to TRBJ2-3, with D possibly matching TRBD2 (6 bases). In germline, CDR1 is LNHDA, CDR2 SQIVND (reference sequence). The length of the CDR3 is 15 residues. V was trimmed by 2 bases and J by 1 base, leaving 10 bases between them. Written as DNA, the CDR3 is TGTGCCAGTAGTATAATGACTAGTGGCACAGATACGCAGTATTTT. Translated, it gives CASSIMTSGTDTQYF. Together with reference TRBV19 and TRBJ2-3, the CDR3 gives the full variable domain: DGGITQSPKYLFRKEGQNVTLSCEQNLNHDAMYWYRQDPGQGLRLIYYSQIVNDFQKGDIAEGYSVSREKKESFPLTVTSAQKNPTAFYLCASSIMTSGTDTQYFGPGTRLTVL.

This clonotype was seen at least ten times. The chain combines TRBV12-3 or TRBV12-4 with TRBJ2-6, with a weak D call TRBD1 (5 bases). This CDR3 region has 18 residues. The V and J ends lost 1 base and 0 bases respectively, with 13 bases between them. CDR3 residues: CASSLVQGLSSGANVLTF. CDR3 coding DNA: TGTGCCAGCAGTTTAGTGCAGGGCTTAAGCTCTGGGGCCAACGTCCTGACTTTC.

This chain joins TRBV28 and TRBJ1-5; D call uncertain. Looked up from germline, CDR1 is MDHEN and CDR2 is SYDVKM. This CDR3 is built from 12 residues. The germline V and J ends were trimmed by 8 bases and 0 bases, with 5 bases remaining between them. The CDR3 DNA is TGTGCCAGCCATGCTAGCAATCAGCCCCAGCATTTT. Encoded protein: CASHASNQPQHF.

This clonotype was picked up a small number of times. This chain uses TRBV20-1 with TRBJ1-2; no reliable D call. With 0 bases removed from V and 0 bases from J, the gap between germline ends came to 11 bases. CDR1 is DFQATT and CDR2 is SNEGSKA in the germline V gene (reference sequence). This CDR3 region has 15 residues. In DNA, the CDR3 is TGCAGTGCTAGAGATATGGCGGAGGCTAACTATGGCTACACCTTC. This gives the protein CSARDMAEANYGYTF.

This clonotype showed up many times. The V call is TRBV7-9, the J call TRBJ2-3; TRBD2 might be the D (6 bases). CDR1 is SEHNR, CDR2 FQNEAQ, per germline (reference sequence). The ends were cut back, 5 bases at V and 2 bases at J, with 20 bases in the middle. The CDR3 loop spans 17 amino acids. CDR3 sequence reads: CASSPGPSGLNTDTQYF. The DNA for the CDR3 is TGTGCCAGCAGCCCTGGGCCCTCGGGACTTAACACAGATACGCAGTATTTT.

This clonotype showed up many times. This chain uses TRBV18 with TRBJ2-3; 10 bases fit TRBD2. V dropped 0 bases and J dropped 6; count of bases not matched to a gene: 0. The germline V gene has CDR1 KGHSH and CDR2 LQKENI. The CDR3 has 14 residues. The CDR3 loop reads CASSPPGLADTQYF. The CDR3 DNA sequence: TGTGCCAGCTCACCACCGGGACTAGCGGATACGCAGTATTTT.

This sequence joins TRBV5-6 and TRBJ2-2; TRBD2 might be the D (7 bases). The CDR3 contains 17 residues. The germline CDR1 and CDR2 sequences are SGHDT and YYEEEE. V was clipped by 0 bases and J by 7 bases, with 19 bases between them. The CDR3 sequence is CASSLVSRGAWNGELFF. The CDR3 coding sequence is TGTGCCAGCAGCTTGGTGAGCCGGGGGGCCTGGAACGGGGAGCTGTTTTTT. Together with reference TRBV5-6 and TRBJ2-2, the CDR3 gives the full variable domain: DAGVTQSPTHLIKTRGQQVTLRCSPKSGHDTVSWYQQALGQGPQFIFQYYEEEERQRGNFPDRFSGHQFPNYSSELNVNALLLGDSALYLCASSLVSRGAWNGELFFGEGSRLTVL.

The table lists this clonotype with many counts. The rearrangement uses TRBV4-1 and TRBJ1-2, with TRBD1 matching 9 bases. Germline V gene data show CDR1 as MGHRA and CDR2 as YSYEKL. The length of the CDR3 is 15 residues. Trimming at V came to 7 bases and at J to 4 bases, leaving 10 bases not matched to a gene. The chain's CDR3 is CASTENRDRVYGYTF. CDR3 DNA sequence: TGCGCCAGCACCGAGAACCGGGACAGGGTCTATGGCTACACCTTC.

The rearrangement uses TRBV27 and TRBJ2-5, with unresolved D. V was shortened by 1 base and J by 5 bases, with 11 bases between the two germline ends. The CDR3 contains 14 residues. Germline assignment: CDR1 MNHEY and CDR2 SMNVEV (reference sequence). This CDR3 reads CASSLLGKGETQYF. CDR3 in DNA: TGTGCCAGCAGTTTATTGGGAAAAGGGGAGACCCAGTACTTC.